These 7 T cell receptor beta chains were sequenced from one sample in a study of blood T cell repertoires in COVID-19. Method: immunoSEQ multiplex PCR; TCRdb's copy keeps in-frame clones and lacks some. The sample lists several thousand clones, 86% occurring once. Sequenced: peripheral blood. The source of these receptors is a human donor with active COVID-19. The donor label of this sample is uncertain.

J is TRBJ2-5 and V is TRBV5-1; TRBD1 is a possible D gene (5 bases). This CDR3 contains 13 residues. The V end was cut by 8 bases, the J end by 4 bases, with 15 bases between. Germline values: CDR1 SGHRS, CDR2 YFSETQ. CDR3 sequence reads: CASRMDTLETQYF. CDR3 in DNA: TGCGCCAGTCGCATGGACACACTAGAGACCCAGTACTTC.

This clone was seen once. This chain uses TRBV19 with TRBJ2-5, with 9 positions matching TRBD2. Trimming at V came to 6 bases and at J to 4 bases, leaving 6 bases not matched to a gene. CDR1 LNHDA and CDR2 SQIVND come from the germline V gene (reference sequence). The CDR3 is 14 residues long. This chain's CDR3 is CASRAHSGGETQYF. As DNA, the CDR3 is TGTGCCAGTAGGGCTCATAGCGGGGGAGAGACCCAGTACTTC.

This chain joins TRBV24-1 and TRBJ2-1; 10 nucleotides match TRBD2. V shed 4 bases and J 6 bases; nucleotides not matched to a gene: 5. This CDR3 is built from 15 residues. Per the germline V gene, CDR1 is KGHDR and CDR2 is SFDVKD. This CDR3 reads CATSDTSGGANEQFF. The CDR3 DNA is TGTGCCACCAGTGACACCAGCGGGGGGGCCAATGAGCAGTTCTTC.

The rearrangement links TRBV2 to TRBJ2-7; D not certain. The CDR3 totals 14 residues. Deletions cut 2 bases from V and 2 bases from J, with 10 bases between. Germline V gene lookup returns CDR1 SNHLY and CDR2 FYNNEI. For the CDR3, the DNA is TGTGCCAGCAGTGAACTGTATCCCCCCTACGAGCAGTACTTC. Its protein product is CASSELYPPYEQYF.

This sequence joins TRBV7-8 and TRBJ2-7; 8 positions agree with TRBD2. The CDR3 runs 15 residues. V lost 2 bases to trimming and J lost 2 bases; unmatched junction nucleotides: 5. In germline, CDR1 is SGHVS, CDR2 FQNEAQ. CDR3 sequence reads: CASSLRRGVPYEQYF. The CDR3 nucleotides are TGTGCCAGCAGCTTAAGGCGGGGGGTCCCCTACGAGCAGTACTTC.

J is TRBJ1-1 and V is TRBV6-6; 7 nucleotides line up with TRBD1. Per the germline V gene, CDR1 is MNHNY and CDR2 is SVGAGI (reference sequence). The length of the CDR3 is 14 residues. J was trimmed by 5 bases and V by 6 bases; bases with no gene match: 9. The CDR3 DNA reads as TGTGCCAGCAGCCGCGAGGGGGCCGGGACTGAAGCTTTCTTT. Residues: CASSREGAGTEAFF.

The rearrangement uses TRBV19 and TRBJ1-1; D might be TRBD1 (5 bases). The germline V and J ends were trimmed by 2 bases and 2 bases, with 9 bases remaining between them. This CDR3 is built from 14 residues. Germline V gene sequence: CDR1 LNHDA, CDR2 SQIVND (reference sequence). CDR3 region: CASSITGANTEAFF. CDR3 bases: TGTGCCAGTAGTATAACAGGTGCAAACACTGAAGCTTTCTTT.